This T cell receptor (beta chain) derives from a study of blood T cell repertoires in COVID-19. As for the study in general: Some COVID-19 samples were acute and others convalescent; all came from the United States, Italy and Spain.

The protocol was immunoSEQ multiplex PCR, while the TCRdb copy is restricted to in-frame clones and leaves out a portion. The table includes around 63,000 clones, more than 60% detected once. The CDR3 is 16 residues long. Losses at the gene ends were 5 bases for V and 4 bases for J; bases not matched to a gene: 5. Germline V gene sequence: CDR1 SGHTA, CDR2 FQGNSA. The source is a woman between 70 and 85 years old with acute or convalescent COVID-19. Sequencing was performed on peripheral blood. The rearrangement joins TRBV7-2 to TRBJ2-5; 15 bases are shared with TRBD2. CDR3 DNA sequence: TGTGCCAGCAGCCGGGGACTAGCGGGGGGATCAGAGACCCAGTACTTC. It yields the protein CASSRGLAGGSETQYF.